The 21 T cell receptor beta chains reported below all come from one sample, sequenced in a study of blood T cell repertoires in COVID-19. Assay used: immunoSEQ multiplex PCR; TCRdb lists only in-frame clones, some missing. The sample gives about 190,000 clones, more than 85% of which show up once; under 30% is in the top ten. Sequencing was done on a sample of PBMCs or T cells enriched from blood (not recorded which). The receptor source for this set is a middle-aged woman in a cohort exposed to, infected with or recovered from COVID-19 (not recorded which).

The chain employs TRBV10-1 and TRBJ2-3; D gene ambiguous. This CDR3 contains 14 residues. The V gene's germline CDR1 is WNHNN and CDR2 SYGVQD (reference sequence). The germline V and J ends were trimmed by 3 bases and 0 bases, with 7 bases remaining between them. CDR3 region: CASSDSSSTDTQYF. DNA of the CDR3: TGCGCCAGCAGTGACTCCTCTAGCACAGATACGCAGTATTTT.

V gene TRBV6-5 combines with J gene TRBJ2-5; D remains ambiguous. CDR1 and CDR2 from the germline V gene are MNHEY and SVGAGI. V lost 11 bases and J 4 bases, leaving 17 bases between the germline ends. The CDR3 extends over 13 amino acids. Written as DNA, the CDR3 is TGTGCCGCCCGTTTGCACACCGTAGAGACCCAGTACTTC. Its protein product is CAARLHTVETQYF.

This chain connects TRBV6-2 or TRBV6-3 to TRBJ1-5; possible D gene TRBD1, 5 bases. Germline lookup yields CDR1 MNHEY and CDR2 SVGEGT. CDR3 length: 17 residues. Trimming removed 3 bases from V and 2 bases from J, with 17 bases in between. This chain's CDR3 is CASSYNLGPGGNQPQHF. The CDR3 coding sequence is TGTGCCAGCAGTTATAACCTGGGACCGGGGGGCAATCAGCCCCAGCATTTT.

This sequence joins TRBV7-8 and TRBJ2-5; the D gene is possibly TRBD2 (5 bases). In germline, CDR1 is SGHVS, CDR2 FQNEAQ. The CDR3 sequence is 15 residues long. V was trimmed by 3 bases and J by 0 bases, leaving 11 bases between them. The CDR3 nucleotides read TGTGCCAGCAGCTTGGTGGACTCGTACCAAGAGACCCAGTACTTC. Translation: CASSLVDSYQETQYF.

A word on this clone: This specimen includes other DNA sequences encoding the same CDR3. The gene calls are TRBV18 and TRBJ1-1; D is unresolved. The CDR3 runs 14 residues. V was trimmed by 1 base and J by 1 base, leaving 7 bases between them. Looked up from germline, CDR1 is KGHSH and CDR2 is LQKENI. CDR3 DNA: TGTGCCAGCTCACCACTCGCGGAGAACACTGAAGCTTTCTTT. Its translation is CASSPLAENTEAFF.

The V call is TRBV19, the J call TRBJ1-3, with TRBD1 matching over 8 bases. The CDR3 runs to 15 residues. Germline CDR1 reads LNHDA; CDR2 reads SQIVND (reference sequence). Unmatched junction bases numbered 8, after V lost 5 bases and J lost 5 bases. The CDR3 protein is CASSVRQGNRNTIYF. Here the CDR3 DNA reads TGTGCCAGTAGTGTTAGACAGGGGAATAGAAACACCATATATTTT.

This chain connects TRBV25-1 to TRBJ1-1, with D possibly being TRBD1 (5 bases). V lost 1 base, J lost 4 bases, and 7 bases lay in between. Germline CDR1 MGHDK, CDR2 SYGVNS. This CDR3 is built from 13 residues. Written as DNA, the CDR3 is TGTGCCAGCAGTGAATTGGGGGGCACTGAAGCTTTCTTT. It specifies CASSELGGTEAFF.

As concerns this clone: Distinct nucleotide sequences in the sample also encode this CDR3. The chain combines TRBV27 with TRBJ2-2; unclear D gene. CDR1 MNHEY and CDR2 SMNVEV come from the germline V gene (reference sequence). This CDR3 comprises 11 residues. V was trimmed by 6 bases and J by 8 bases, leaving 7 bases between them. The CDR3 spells CASRTGGELFF. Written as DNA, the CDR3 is TGTGCCAGCAGAACGGGTGGGGAGCTGTTTTTT.

CDR3 DNA: TGTGCCAGCTCACCTCGGACAGGGAGGTGGGGTCTCACTGAAGCTTTCTTT. Amino acids: CASSPRTGRWGLTEAFF. The chain carries TRBV18 and TRBJ1-1; the match to TRBD1 covers 8 bases. J lost 4 bases, V lost 3 bases, and 13 bases had no gene match. This CDR3 comprises 17 residues. The germline V gene encodes CDR1 KGHSH and CDR2 LQKENI.

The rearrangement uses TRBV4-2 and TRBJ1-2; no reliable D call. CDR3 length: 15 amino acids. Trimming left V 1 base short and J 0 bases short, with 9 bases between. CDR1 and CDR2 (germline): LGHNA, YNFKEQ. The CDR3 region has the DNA TGTGCCAGCAGCCAAGTCGCGGGAACTAACTATGGCTACACCTTC. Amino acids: CASSQVAGTNYGYTF.

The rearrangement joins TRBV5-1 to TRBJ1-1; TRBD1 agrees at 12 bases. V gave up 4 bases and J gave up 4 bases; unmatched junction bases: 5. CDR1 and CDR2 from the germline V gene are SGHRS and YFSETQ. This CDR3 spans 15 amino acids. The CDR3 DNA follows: TGCGCCAGCAGCCCGGGACAGGGGGCGGCCACTGAAGCTTTCTTT. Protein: CASSPGQGAATEAFF.

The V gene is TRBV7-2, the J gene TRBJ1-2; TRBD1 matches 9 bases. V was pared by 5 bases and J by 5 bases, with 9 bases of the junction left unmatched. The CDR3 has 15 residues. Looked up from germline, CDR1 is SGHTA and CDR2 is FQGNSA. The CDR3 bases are TGTGCCAGCAGCCTTCAACAGGGGGCCCTTTATGGCTACACCTTC. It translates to CASSLQQGALYGYTF.

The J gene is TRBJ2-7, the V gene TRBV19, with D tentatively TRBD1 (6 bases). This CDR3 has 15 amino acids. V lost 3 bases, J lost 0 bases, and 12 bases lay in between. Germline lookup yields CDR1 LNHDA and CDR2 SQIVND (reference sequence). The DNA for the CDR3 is TGTGCCAGTAGTATGGGGGCTAGCTACTCCTACGAGCAGTACTTC. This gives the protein CASSMGASYSYEQYF.

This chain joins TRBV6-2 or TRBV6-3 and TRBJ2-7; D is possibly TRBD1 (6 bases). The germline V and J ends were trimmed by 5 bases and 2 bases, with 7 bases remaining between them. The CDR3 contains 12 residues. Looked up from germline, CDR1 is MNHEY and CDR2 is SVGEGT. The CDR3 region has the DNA TGTGCCAGCAGTCGACAGGCCTACGAGCAGTACTTC. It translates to CASSRQAYEQYF.

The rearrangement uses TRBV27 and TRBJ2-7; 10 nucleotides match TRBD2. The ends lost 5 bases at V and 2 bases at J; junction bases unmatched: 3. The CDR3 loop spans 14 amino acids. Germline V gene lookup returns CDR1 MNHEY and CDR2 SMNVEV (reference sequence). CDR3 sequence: CASSRAGGPYEQYF. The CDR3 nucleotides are TGTGCCAGCAGTCGAGCGGGGGGGCCCTACGAGCAGTACTTC.

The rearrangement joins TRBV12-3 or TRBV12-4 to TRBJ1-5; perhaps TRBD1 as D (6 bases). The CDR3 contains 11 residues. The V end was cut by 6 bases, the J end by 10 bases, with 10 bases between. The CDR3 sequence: CASREQGPQHF. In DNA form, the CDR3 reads TGTGCCAGCAGAGAACAGGGACCCCAGCATTTT.

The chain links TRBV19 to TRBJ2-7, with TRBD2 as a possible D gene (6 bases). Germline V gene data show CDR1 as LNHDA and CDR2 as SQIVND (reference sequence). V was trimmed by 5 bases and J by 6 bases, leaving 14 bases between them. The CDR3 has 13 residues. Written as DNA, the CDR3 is TGTGCCAGTAGTGCGGGACTGTTCACCGAGCAGTACTTC. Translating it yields CASSAGLFTEQYF.

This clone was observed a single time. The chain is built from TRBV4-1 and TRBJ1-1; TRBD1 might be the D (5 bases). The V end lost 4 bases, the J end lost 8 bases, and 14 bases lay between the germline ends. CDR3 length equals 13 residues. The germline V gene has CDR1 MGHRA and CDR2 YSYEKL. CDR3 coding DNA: TGCGCCAGCAGCCGGGGACTGGCCGCCGAAGCTTTCTTT. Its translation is CASSRGLAAEAFF.

CDR3 in DNA: TGTGCCAGCAGCTTAGCCCGGGACAGGCCCAACGTCCTGACTTTC. Encoded protein: CASSLARDRPNVLTF. The chain couples TRBV7-9 to TRBJ2-6; TRBD1 aligns across 8 bases. Germline trimming cut 0 bases from V and 8 bases from J; bases unmatched to any gene: 3. Germline-derived CDR1 and CDR2 are SEHNR and FQNEAQ (reference sequence). The CDR3 sequence is 15 residues long. The full variable domain, completed using reference TRBV7-9 and TRBJ2-6, is DTGVSQNPRHKITKRGQNVTFRCDPISEHNRLYWYRQTLGQGPEFLTYFQNEAQLEKSRLLSDRFSAERPKGSFSTLEIQRTEQGDSAMYLCASSLARDRPNVLTFGAGSRLTVL.

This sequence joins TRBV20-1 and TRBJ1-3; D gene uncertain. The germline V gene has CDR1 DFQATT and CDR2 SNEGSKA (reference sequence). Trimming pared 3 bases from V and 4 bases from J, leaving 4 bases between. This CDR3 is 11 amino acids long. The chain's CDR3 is CSASAGNTIYF. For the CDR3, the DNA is TGCAGTGCTAGTGCGGGAAACACCATATATTTT.

CDR3 bases: TGTGCCAGCTCACTCTCCGGGGATCAGCCCCAGCATTTT. It specifies CASSLSGDQPQHF. The rearrangement links TRBV18 to TRBJ1-5; no clear D gene. Deletions cut 4 bases from V and 5 bases from J, with 9 bases between. This CDR3 region has 13 residues. From germline, CDR1 is KGHSH and CDR2 LQKENI.